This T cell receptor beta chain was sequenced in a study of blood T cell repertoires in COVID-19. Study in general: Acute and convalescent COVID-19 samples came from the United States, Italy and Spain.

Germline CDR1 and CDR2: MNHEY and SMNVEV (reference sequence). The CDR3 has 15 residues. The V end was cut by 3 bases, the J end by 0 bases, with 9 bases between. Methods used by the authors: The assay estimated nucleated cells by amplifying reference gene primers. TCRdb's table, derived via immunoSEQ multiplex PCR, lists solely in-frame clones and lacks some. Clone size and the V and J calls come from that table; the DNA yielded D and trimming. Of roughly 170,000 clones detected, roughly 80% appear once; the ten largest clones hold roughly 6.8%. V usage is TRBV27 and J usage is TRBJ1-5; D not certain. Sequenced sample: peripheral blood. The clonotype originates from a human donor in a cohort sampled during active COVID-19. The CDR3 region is CASSLYRHSNQPQHF. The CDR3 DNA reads TGTGCCAGCAGTTTGTACAGACATAGCAATCAGCCCCAGCATTTT.